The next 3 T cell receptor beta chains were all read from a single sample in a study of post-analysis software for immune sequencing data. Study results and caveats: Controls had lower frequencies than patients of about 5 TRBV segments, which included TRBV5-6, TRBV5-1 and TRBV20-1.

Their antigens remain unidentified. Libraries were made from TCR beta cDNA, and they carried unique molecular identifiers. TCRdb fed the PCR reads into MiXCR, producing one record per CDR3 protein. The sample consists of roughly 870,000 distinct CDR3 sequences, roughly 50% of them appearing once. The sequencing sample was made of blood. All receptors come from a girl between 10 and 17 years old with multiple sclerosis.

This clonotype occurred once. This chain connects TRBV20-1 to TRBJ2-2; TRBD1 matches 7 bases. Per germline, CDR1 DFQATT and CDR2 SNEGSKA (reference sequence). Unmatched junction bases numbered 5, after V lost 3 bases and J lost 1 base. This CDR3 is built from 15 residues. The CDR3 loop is CSARWGQRNTGELFF. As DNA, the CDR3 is TGCAGTGCTAGGTGGGGACAGCGGAACACCGGGGAGCTGTTTTTT.

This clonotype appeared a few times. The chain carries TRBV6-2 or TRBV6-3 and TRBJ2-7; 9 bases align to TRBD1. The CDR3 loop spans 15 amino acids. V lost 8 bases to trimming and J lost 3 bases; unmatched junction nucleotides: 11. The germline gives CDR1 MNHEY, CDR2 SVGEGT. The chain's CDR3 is CASSRRGTGIYEQYF. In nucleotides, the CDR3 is TGTGCCAGCTCTCGGCGGGGGACAGGGATCTACGAGCAGTACTTC.

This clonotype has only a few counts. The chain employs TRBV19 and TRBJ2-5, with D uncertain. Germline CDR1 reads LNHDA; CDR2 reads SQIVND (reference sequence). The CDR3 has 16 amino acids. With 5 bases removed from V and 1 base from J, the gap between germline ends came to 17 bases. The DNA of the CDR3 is TGTGCCAGTAGTGCCCTCCTGGGCGGCCCCCAAGAGACCCAGTACTTC. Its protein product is CASSALLGGPQETQYF.